Listed here are 26 T cell receptor beta chains from one sample, sequenced in a study. Via MiXCR, TCRdb re-called the reads, giving one row per CDR3 protein. The table lists 5,000 to 6,500 distinct CDR3 sequences, over 7.5% of them singletons, with under 7% in the top ten. Input material: CD4+ T cells from synovial fluid. Receptor source: a human donor with rheumatoid arthritis.

This clonotype was recorded at least ten times. The chain couples TRBV20-1 to TRBJ2-7; TRBD2 agrees at 8 bases. V shed 2 bases and J 2 bases; nucleotides not matched to a gene: 11. Germline values: CDR1 DFQATT, CDR2 SNEGSKA (reference sequence). The CDR3 is 16 residues long. The CDR3 here is CSARTLVSGSPYEQYF. The CDR3 coding sequence is TGCAGTGCTAGAACCTTGGTAAGCGGGAGTCCCTACGAGCAGTACTTC.

The chain recombines TRBV20-1 with TRBJ2-1, with D possibly TRBD2 on 6 matching bases. Trimming pared 5 bases from V and 0 bases from J, leaving 17 bases between. The CDR3 loop spans 16 amino acids. The germline CDR1 and CDR2 sequences are DFQATT and SNEGSKA (reference sequence). The CDR3 nucleotides are TGCAGTGCTGGGATCACTAGCTCAGGCTCCTACAATGAGCAGTTCTTC. As protein: CSAGITSSGSYNEQFF.

This clonotype was found many times. The gene calls are TRBV6-1 and TRBJ2-2; D might be TRBD2 (5 bases). CDR1 is MNHNS, CDR2 SASEGT, per germline. CDR3 length: 16 residues. Trimming took 4 bases from V and 0 from J, leaving 12 bases between them. The CDR3 spells CASSAGVTTNTGELFF. The CDR3 DNA sequence: TGTGCCAGCAGTGCCGGGGTTACCACGAACACCGGGGAGCTGTTTTTT.

This clonotype appeared many times. V and J are TRBV27 and TRBJ1-2, with D possibly matching TRBD1 (5 bases). CDR1 is MNHEY and CDR2 is SMNVEV in the germline V gene (reference sequence). This CDR3 has 13 residues. Trimming took off 3 bases at V and 11 bases at J, with 16 bases between the two ends. Here the CDR3 DNA reads TGTGCCAGCAGTTTTCAGGGAATGGGTGTTTACACCTTC. The encoded protein is CASSFQGMGVYTF.

This chain uses TRBV19 with TRBJ2-3; 8 positions agree with TRBD2. The CDR3 is 14 amino acids. With V trimmed by 3 bases and J by 6 bases, 5 bases remained unmatched. Germline values: CDR1 LNHDA, CDR2 SQIVND (reference sequence). The CDR3 here is CASSMGLGSDTQYF. Here the CDR3 DNA reads TGTGCCAGTAGTATGGGACTAGGGTCGGATACGCAGTATTTT.

This clonotype was seen many times. The junction differs from germline at one of its ends, possibly a read error. The rearrangement joins TRBV7-3 to TRBJ2-2; TRBD2 aligns across 11 bases. Germline values: CDR1 SGHTA, CDR2 FQGTGA. The CDR3 contains 15 residues. The DNA of the CDR3 is TGTGCCAGCAGCCCACTAGCGGGAGAGGTCGGGGAGCTGTTATTT. This sequence encodes CASSPLAGEVGELLF. The full variable domain, completed using reference TRBV7-3 and TRBJ2-2, is GAGVSQTPSNKVTEKGKYVELRCDPISGHTALYWYRQSLGQGPEFLIYFQGTGAADDSGLPNDRFFAVRPEGSVSTLKIQRTERGDSAVYLCASSPLAGEVGELLFGEGSRLTVL.

This clonotype was detected ten times or more. J is TRBJ2-5 and V is TRBV21-1. TRBV21-1 is deemed a pseudogene. This CDR3 comprises 13 residues. This chain's CDR3 is CASSEGTTQTQYF. The DNA for the CDR3 is TGTGCCAGCAGCGAAGGGACCACCCAGACCCAGTACTTC.

By share, this clonotype counts as large. This chain connects TRBV6-5 to TRBJ2-5; TRBD1 aligns across 10 bases. This CDR3 has 16 amino acids. The trim removed 2 bases at V and 3 bases at J, leaving 6 bases unmatched. The V gene's germline CDR1 is MNHEY and CDR2 SVGAGI. CDR3 amino acids: CASSYGPGQGEETQYF. The CDR3, as DNA: TGTGCCAGCAGTTACGGGCCCGGACAGGGGGAAGAGACCCAGTACTTC.

This clonotype was seen ten or more times. The rearrangement joins TRBV10-3 to TRBJ1-1; D not certain. The CDR3 consists of 14 residues. Germline V gene sequence: CDR1 ENHRY, CDR2 SYGVKD. The V gene lost 10 bases and the J gene lost 1 base, with 16 bases spanning the gap. CDR3 region: CATGEGVSNTEAFF. The CDR3 DNA reads TGTGCCACCGGAGAGGGAGTCTCGAACACTGAAGCTTTCTTT.

This clonotype was detected ten times or more. The chain has TRBV12-3 or TRBV12-4 and TRBJ1-1; D gene unclear. V gave up 6 bases and J gave up 6 bases, with 8 bases separating them. This CDR3 is 11 amino acids long. DNA for the CDR3: TGTGCCAGCAGCCGCGACTCTGAAGCTTTCTTT. Its protein is CASSRDSEAFF.

This clonotype was counted many times. The chain has TRBV27 and TRBJ2-1; possible D gene TRBD2, 5 bases. This CDR3 contains 13 residues. V lost 5 bases and J 11 bases, leaving 16 bases between the germline ends. CDR1 MNHEY and CDR2 SMNVEV come from the germline V gene (reference sequence). Here the CDR3 DNA reads TGTGCCAGCAGTCAGGAACGGCGGGTACAGCAGTTCTTC. Its translation is CASSQERRVQQFF.

Within the sample, this clonotype is medium-sized. The V and J genes are TRBV27 and TRBJ2-7; D may match TRBD1 or TRBD2 (5 bases each). CDR1 is MNHEY, CDR2 SMNVEV, per germline (reference sequence). V lost 5 bases to trimming and J lost 3 bases, with 17 bases between them. The CDR3 is made up of 15 amino acids. In DNA form, the CDR3 reads TGTGCCAGCAGTCCACACGGGGCCATAGTCTACGAGCAGTACTTC. This translates into CASSPHGAIVYEQYF.

Written as DNA, the CDR3 is TGTGCCAGCAGTTCAAGTAGCGGGACATTGTACGAGCAGTACTTC. It codes for CASSSSSGTLYEQYF. The gene calls are TRBV6-5 and TRBJ2-7, with 8 bases that match TRBD2. The V gene end was trimmed by 4 bases and the J gene end by 4 bases; junction bases not matched to a gene: 9. Germline CDR1 MNHEY, CDR2 SVGAGI. CDR3 length equals 15 residues.

This clonotype was recorded many times. The chain links TRBV10-3 to TRBJ1-5, with D unresolved. The V gene lost 4 bases and the J gene lost 4 bases, with 8 bases spanning the gap. Germline V CDR1 and CDR2: ENHRY, SYGVKD. This CDR3 region has 13 residues. CDR3: CAISAEQNQPQHF. The CDR3 DNA is TGTGCCATCAGTGCCGAGCAAAATCAGCCCCAGCATTTT.

This clonotype is a singleton in its sample. This rearrangement joins TRBV3-1 to TRBJ1-2; a weak D match, TRBD1 (5 bases). Between the trimmed V and J ends, which lost 2 bases and 9 bases, there was a span of 22 bases. From germline, CDR1 is LGHDT and CDR2 YNNKEL (reference sequence). This CDR3 has 16 amino acids. CDR3 loop: CASSQPYGDGTNCYTF. The CDR3 DNA follows: TGTGCCAGCAGCCAACCATACGGGGACGGGACTAACTGCTACACCTTC.

This clonotype is medium-sized in the sample. J is TRBJ1-5 and V is TRBV3-1; 7 positions match TRBD1. V trimming: 0 bases; J trimming: 1 base; junction bases outside the gene matches: 6. The CDR3 totals 17 residues. Germline assignment: CDR1 LGHDT and CDR2 YNNKEL (reference sequence). CDR3 protein: CASSQDETGRSNQPQHF. CDR3 nucleotides: TGTGCCAGCAGCCAAGATGAGACAGGGAGAAGCAATCAGCCCCAGCATTTT.

A note on this clonotype: It may be a read error: a sequence one base away is much more abundant. V gene TRBV10-2 combines with J gene TRBJ1-1; no firm D call. Looked up from germline, CDR1 is WSHSY and CDR2 is SAAADI. The CDR3 length is 17 residues. The CDR3 DNA follows: TGCACCAGCAGTGAGAATAGCTGGGGTTCGGGTAGTACTGAAGCTTTCTTT. Its protein is CTSSENSWGSGSTEAFF.

This clonotype was observed at least ten times. The chain has TRBV7-3 and TRBJ2-3, with TRBD1 matching over 9 bases. The CDR3 is 15 amino acids. Germline CDR1 and CDR2: SGHTA and FQGTGA. Trimming cost V 0 bases and J 7 bases; bases outside gene matches: 5. CDR3: CASSLTGTGTNTQYF. The CDR3, as DNA: TGTGCCAGCAGCTTAACTGGGACAGGGACTAATACGCAGTATTTT.

The sample holds many counts of this clonotype. CDR3 in DNA: TGTGCCAGCAGCTTGGATTGGCTGGGGGGTGGAGAGACCCAGTACTTC. It translates to CASSLDWLGGGETQYF. V is TRBV5-4 and J is TRBJ2-5, with D perhaps TRBD2 (6 bases). From germline, CDR1 is SGHNT and CDR2 YYREEE (reference sequence). With 0 bases removed from V and 4 bases from J, the gap between germline ends came to 16 bases. The CDR3 runs 16 residues.

Judged by abundance, this clonotype is large. As DNA, the CDR3 is TGTGCCAGCAGCCAAGATTCGCAGACCCAGTACTTC. Translation gives CASSQDSQTQYF. This chain links TRBV4-2 with TRBJ2-5; D gene unclear. The CDR3 totals 12 residues. Between the trimmed V and J ends, which lost 0 bases and 6 bases, there was a span of 5 bases. The V gene's germline CDR1 is LGHNA and CDR2 YNFKEQ.

About this clonotype: Just one base apart from a much larger clone, this may be a read error. The chain carries TRBV29-1 and TRBJ2-1, with D possibly being TRBD2 (6 bases). CDR1 and CDR2 from the germline V gene are SQVTM and ANQGSEA. With 6 bases removed from V and 4 bases from J, the gap between germline ends came to 22 bases. The CDR3 loop spans 16 amino acids. The CDR3 is CSVGGRNKGLYNEQFF. DNA for the CDR3: TGCAGCGTCGGGGGAAGGAATAAAGGCCTGTACAATGAGCAGTTCTTC.

At least ten counts were recorded for this clonotype. J is TRBJ2-7 and V is TRBV7-9; TRBD2 matches at 8 bases. V shed 6 bases, J shed 5 bases, and the junction held 6 bases outside the gene matches. Germline V gene data show CDR1 as SEHNR and CDR2 as FQNEAQ (reference sequence). The CDR3 has 13 amino acids. CDR3 sequence reads: CASSISGNNEQYF. CDR3 coding DNA: TGTGCCAGCAGTATTAGCGGGAACAACGAGCAGTACTTC. Based on the CDR3 plus reference TRBV7-9 and TRBJ2-7, the full variable domain is DTGVSQNPRHKITKRGQNVTFRCDPISEHNRLYWYRQTLGQGPEFLTYFQNEAQLEKSRLLSDRFSAERPKGSFSTLEIQRTEQGDSAMYLCASSISGNNEQYFGPGTRLTVT.

The V gene is TRBV3-1, the J gene TRBJ1-2; a possible D gene is TRBD1 (6 bases). V was shortened by 0 bases and J by 7 bases, with 18 bases between the two germline ends. This CDR3 spans 16 amino acids. Germline CDR1 and CDR2: LGHDT and YNNKEL (reference sequence). The CDR3 DNA sequence: TGTGCCAGCAGCCAAGATTTTTTGAAGGGGGATAGTGGCTACACCTTC. Its protein product is CASSQDFLKGDSGYTF.

Judged by abundance, this clonotype is medium-sized. The chain couples TRBV10-3 to TRBJ1-3, with a possible D match to TRBD1 (5 bases). CDR1 and CDR2 from the germline V gene are ENHRY and SYGVKD. Trimming removed 3 bases from V and 1 base from J, with 7 bases in between. The CDR3 has 14 amino acids. The CDR3 loop reads CAISDDRSGNTIYF. The CDR3 DNA is TGTGCCATCAGTGACGACAGATCTGGAAACACCATATATTTT.

This clonotype was seen repeatedly, ten times or more. CDR3 DNA sequence: TGTGCCAGCTCACCACCGAACAGAGCTAACTATGGCTACACCTTC. Its protein product is CASSPPNRANYGYTF. The V and J genes are TRBV18 and TRBJ1-2; D gene ambiguous. CDR1 KGHSH and CDR2 LQKENI come from the germline V gene. Trimming shortened V by 0 bases and J by 0 bases, and 8 bases separated the two germline ends. This CDR3 comprises 15 residues.

The CDR3 loop reads CASSQDLTADHGYTF. In DNA form, the CDR3 reads TGTGCCAGCAGCCAAGATCTTACAGCTGACCATGGCTACACCTTC. V and J are TRBV3-1 and TRBJ1-2, with D unresolved. CDR3 length equals 15 residues. Germline-derived CDR1 and CDR2 are LGHDT and YNNKEL (reference sequence). Deletions cut 0 bases from V and 6 bases from J, with 14 bases between.